This T cell receptor beta chain appears in the sequencing data of a study of blood T cell repertoires in COVID-19. Authors' data handling: Estimation of nucleated cell counts was performed using reference gene primer amplification. The assay was immunoSEQ multiplex PCR, and TCRdb's table has in-frame clones only and misses some. Clone size and V and J calls were adopted from that table, with D and trimming inferred from the DNA. In the table there are approximately 190,000 clones, 84% of which are singletons. Participants, 18 to 89 years old, spanned under 25 US areas. Categorization into cohorts depended on clinical history that participants reported. Germline CDR1 reads SEHNR; CDR2 reads FQNEAQ (reference sequence). This CDR3 has 14 amino acids. V was pared by 5 bases and J by 2 bases, with 13 bases between.

This receptor was obtained from a woman aged 30 to 39 who had been exposed to COVID-19. Sequenced input: PBMCs or T cells enriched from blood (not recorded which). The rearrangement joins TRBV7-9 to TRBJ2-7; D might be TRBD1 (6 bases). Here the CDR3 DNA reads TGTGCCAGCAGCCCGGGACATCTTCCCTACGAGCAGTACTTC. It translates to CASSPGHLPYEQYF.